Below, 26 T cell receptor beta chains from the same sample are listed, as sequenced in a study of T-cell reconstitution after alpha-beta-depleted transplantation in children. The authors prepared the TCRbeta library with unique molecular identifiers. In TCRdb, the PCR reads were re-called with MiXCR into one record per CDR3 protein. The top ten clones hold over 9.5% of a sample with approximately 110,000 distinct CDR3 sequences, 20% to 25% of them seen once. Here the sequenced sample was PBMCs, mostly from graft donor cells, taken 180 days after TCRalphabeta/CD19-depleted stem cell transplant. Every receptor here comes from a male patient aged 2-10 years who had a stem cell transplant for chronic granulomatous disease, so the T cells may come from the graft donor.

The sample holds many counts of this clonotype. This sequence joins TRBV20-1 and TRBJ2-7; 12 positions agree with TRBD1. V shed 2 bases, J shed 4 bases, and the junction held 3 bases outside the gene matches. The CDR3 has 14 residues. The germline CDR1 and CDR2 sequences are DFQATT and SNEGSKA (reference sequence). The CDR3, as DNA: TGCAGTGCTAGACGGGACAGGGGGCCATACGAGCAGTACTTC. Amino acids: CSARRDRGPYEQYF.

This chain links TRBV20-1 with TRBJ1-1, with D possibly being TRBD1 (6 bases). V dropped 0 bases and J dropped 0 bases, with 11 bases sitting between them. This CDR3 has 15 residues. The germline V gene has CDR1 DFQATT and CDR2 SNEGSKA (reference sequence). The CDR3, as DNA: TGCAGTGCTAGAGATTGGGGGGCCATGAACACTGAAGCTTTCTTT. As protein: CSARDWGAMNTEAFF.

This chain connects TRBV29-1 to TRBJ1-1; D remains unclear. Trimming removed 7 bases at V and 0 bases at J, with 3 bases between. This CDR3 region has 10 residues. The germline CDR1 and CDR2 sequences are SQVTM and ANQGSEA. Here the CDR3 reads CSALNTEAFF. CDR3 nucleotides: TGCAGCGCTTTGAACACTGAAGCTTTCTTT. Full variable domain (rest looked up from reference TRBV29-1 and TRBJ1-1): SAVISQKPSRDICQRGTSLTIQCQVDSQVTMMFWYRQQPGQSLTLIATANQGSEATYESGFVIDKFPISRPNLTFSTLTVSNMSPEDSSIYLCSALNTEAFFGQGTRLTVV.

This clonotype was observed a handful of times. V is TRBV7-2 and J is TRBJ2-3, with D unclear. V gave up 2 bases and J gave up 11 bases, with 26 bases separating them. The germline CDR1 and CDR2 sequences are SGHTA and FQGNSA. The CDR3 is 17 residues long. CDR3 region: CASSLSRKDPSLSGQYF. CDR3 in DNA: TGTGCCAGCAGCTTATCTAGAAAAGACCCCAGTCTTAGTGGGCAGTATTTT.

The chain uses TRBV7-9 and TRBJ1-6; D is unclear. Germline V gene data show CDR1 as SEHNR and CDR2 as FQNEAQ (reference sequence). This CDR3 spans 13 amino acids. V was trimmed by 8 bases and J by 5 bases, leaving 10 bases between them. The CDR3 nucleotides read TGTGCCAGCGGAACGATTGATAATTCACCCCTCCACTTT. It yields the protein CASGTIDNSPLHF.

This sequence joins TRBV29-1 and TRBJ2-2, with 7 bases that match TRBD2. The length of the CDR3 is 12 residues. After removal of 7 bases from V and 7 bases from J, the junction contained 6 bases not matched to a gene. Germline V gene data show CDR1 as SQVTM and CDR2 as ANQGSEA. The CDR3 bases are TGCAGCGGTGGGGGAGGGGTCGGGGAGCTGTTTTTT. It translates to CSGGGGVGELFF.

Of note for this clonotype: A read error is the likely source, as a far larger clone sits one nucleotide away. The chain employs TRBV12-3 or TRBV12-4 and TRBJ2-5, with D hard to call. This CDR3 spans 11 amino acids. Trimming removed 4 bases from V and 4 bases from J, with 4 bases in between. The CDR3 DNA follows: TGTGCCAGCAGTTGGCGAGAGACCCAGTACTTC. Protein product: CASSWRETQYF.

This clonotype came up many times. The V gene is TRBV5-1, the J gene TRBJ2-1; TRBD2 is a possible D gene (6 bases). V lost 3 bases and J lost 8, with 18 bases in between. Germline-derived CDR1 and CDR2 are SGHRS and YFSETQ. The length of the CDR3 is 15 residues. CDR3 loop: CASSYGLGRDYEQFF. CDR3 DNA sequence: TGCGCCAGCAGCTACGGCTTGGGGCGGGATTATGAGCAGTTCTTC.

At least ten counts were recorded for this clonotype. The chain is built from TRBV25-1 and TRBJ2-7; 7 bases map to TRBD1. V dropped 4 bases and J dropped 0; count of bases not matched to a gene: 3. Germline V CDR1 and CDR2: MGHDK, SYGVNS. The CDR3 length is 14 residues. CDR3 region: CASSAWTGSYEQYF. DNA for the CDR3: TGTGCCAGCAGTGCTTGGACAGGCTCCTACGAGCAGTACTTC.

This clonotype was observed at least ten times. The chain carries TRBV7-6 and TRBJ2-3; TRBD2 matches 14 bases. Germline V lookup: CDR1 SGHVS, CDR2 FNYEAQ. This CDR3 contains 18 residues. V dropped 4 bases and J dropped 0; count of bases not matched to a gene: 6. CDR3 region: CASSYGTSGGGSTDTQYF. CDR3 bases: TGTGCCAGCAGCTATGGGACTAGCGGGGGCGGTAGCACAGATACGCAGTATTTT.

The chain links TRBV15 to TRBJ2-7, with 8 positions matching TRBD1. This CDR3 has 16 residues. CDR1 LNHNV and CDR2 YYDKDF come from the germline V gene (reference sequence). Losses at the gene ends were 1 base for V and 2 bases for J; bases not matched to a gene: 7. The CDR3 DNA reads TGTGCCACCAGCAGAGTGGACAGGGATCGTCCCTACGAGCAGTACTTC. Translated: CATSRVDRDRPYEQYF.

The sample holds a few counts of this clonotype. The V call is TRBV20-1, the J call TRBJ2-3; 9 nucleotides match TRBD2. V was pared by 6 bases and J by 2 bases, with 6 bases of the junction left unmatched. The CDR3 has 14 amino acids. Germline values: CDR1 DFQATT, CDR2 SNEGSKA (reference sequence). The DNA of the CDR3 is TGCAGTGCCTGGCTAGCGGGGACCACAGATACGCAGTATTTT. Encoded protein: CSAWLAGTTDTQYF.

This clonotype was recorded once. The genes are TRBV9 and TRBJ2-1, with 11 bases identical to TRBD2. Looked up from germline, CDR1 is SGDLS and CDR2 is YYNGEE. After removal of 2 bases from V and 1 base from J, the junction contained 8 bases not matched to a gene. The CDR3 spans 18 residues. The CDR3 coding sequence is TGTGCCAGCAGCGTTAGCGGGAGGGCCTCCTTTTCCTACAATGAGCAGTTCTTC. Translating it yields CASSVSGRASFSYNEQFF.

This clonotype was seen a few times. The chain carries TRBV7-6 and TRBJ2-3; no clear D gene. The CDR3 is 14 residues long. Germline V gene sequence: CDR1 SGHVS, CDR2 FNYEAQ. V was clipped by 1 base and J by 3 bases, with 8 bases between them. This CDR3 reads CASSLGTGTDTQYF. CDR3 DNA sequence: TGTGCCAGCAGCTTAGGGACCGGTACAGATACGCAGTATTTT.

CDR3 bases: TGCAGTGCTAGAGATTGGCGGGTAAACACCGGGGAGCTGTTTTTT. This codes for CSARDWRVNTGELFF. The gene calls are TRBV20-1 and TRBJ2-2, with D tentatively TRBD2 (5 bases). CDR1 is DFQATT, CDR2 SNEGSKA, per germline (reference sequence). CDR3 length: 15 amino acids. The V end was cut by 0 bases, the J end by 2 bases, with 10 bases between.

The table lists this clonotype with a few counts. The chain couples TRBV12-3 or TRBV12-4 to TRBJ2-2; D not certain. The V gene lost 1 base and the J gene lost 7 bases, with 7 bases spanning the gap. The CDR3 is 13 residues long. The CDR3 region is CASSLGLDGELFF. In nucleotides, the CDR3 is TGTGCCAGCAGTTTAGGACTTGACGGGGAGCTGTTTTTT.

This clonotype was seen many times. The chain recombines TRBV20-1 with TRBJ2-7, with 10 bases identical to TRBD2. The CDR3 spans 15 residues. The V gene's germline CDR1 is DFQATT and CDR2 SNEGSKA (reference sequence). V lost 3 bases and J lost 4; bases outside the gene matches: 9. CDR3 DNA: TGCAGTGCTAGGCCCCTAGCGGGGGTCCTGTACGAGCAGTACTTC. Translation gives CSARPLAGVLYEQYF.

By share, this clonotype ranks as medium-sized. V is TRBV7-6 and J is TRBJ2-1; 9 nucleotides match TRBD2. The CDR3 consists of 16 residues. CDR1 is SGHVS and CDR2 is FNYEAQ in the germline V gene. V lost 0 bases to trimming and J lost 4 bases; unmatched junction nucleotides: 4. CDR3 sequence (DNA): TGTGCCAGCAGCTTAGCTTCCGCGGGAGGGTACAATGAGCAGTTCTTC. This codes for CASSLASAGGYNEQFF.

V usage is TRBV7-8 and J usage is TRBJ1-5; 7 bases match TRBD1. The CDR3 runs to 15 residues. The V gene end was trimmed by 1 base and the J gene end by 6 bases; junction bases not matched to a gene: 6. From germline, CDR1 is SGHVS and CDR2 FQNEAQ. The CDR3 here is CASSLVTGVGQPQHF. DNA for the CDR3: TGTGCCAGCAGCTTAGTCACAGGGGTGGGTCAGCCCCAGCATTTT. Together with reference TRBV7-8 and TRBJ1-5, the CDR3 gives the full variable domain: GAGVSQSPRYKVAKRGQDVALRCDPISGHVSLFWYQQALGQGPEFLTYFQNEAQLDKSGLPSDRFFAERPEGSVSTLKIQRTQQEDSAVYLCASSLVTGVGQPQHFGDGTRLSIL.

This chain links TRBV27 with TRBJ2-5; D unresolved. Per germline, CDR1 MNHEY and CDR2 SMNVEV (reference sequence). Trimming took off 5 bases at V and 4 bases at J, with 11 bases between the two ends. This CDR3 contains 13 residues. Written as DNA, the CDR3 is TGTGCCAGCAGTATTCATTGGAGAGAGACCCAGTACTTC. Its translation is CASSIHWRETQYF.

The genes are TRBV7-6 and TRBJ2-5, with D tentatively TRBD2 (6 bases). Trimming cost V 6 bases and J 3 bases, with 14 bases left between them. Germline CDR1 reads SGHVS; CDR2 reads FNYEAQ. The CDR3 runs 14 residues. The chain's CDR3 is CASRLGGKKETQYF. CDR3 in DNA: TGTGCCAGCAGACTGGGGGGAAAAAAAGAGACCCAGTACTTC.

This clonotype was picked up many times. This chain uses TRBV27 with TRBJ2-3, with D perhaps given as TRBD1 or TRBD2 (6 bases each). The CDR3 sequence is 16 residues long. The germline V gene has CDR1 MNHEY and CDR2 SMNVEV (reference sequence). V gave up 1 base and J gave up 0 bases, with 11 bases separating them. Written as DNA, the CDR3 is TGTGCCAGCAGTTTATTGAGGGGGGTCAGCACAGATACGCAGTATTTT. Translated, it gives CASSLLRGVSTDTQYF.

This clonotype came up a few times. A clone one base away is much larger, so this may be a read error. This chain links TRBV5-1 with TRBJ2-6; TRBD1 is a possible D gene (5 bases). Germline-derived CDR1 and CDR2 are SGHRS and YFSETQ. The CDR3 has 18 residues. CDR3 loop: CASSSDGLALSGANGLTF. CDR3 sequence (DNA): TGCGCCAGCAGTTCCGACGGATTAGCTCTCTCTGGGGCCAACGGCCTGACTTTC.

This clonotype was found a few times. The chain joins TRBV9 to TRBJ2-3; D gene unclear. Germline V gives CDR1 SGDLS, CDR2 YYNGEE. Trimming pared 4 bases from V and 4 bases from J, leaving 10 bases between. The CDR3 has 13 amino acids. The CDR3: CASSSFTADTQYF. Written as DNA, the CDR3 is TGTGCCAGCAGCAGCTTCACCGCAGATACGCAGTATTTT.

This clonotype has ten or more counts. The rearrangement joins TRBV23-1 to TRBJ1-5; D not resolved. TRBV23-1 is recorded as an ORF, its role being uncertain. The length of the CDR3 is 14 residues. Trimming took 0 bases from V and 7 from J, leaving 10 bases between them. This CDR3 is CASSQSNYYQPQHF. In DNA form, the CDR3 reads TGCGCCAGCAGTCAATCTAACTATTACCAGCCCCAGCATTTT.

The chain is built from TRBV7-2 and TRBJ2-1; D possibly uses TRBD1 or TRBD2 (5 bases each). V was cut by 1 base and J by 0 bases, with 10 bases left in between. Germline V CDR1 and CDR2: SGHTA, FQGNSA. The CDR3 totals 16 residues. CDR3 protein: CASSLGGTSSYNEQFF. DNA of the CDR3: TGTGCCAGCAGCTTAGGAGGGACCAGCTCCTACAATGAGCAGTTCTTC.